The 16 T cell receptor beta chains below come from one sample, sequenced in a study of T cell clonality in common variable immunodeficiency. The study's findings and limits: In common variable immunodeficiency, TCR beta chains reportedly carried fewer deletions and N-nucleotide insertions.

Generated by immunoSEQ multiplex PCR, the TCRdb table keeps only in-frame clones and is missing some. The sample offers approximately 30,000 clones and no singletons, the top ten holding 3% to 3.5%. No cognate antigen is known for these TCRs. Sequenced sample: peripheral blood mononuclear cells. These receptors all come from a human donor with common variable immunodeficiency.

This clone was recorded a few times. The CDR3 end lies 3 residues beyond the end of the read and is filled in from the germline J gene. The rearrangement joins TRBV6-1 to TRBJ1-4; D ambiguous. V was shortened by 4 bases and J by 8 bases, with 11 bases between the two germline ends. In germline, CDR1 is MNHNS, CDR2 SASEGT. The CDR3 consists of 13 residues. CDR3 residues: CASSATYKEKLFF. The part of the CDR3 DNA that was read is TGTGCCAGCAGTGCGACTTATAAAGAAAAA.

This clone came up many times. The read ends 3 residues before the CDR3 terminus; that terminus is restored from the germline J gene. This sample includes further DNA sequences coding for the same CDR3. The gene calls are TRBV7-6 and TRBJ1-1, with 8 bases lining up with TRBD1. Losses at the gene ends were 6 bases for V and 5 bases for J; bases not matched to a gene: 5. The V gene's germline CDR1 is SGHVS and CDR2 FNYEAQ. This CDR3 is built from 13 residues. This CDR3 reads CASSFQGATEAFF. CDR3 DNA (partial): TGTGCCAGCAGTTTCCAGGGGGCTACTGAA.

This clone was seen at least ten times. This chain's CDR3 is CASSLRTSGGGETQYF. The part of the CDR3 DNA that was read is TGTGCCAGCAGCTTGCGGACTAGCGGGGGCGGGGAGACC. The chain joins TRBV5-4 to TRBJ2-5; 13 bases agree with TRBD2. With the read ending 3 residues before the CDR3 end, the germline J gene is used to fill in that end. Germline trimming cut 1 base from V and 5 bases from J; bases unmatched to any gene: 5. Per germline, CDR1 SGHNT and CDR2 YYREEE (reference sequence). This CDR3 spans 16 amino acids.

The sample holds many counts of this clone. The read finishes 3 residues shy of the CDR3 end, and the germline J gene is used to complete it. This chain connects TRBV6-2 or TRBV6-3 to TRBJ2-7; TRBD2 agrees at 9 bases. Germline V gene sequence: CDR1 MNHEY, CDR2 SVGEGT. With 4 bases clipped from V and 3 bases from J, the junction kept 7 bases outside the gene matches. The CDR3 extends over 15 amino acids. The part of the CDR3 DNA that was read is TGTGCCAGCAGTTCCCCCAGACTAGCGGTCTACGAG. Amino acid sequence: CASSSPRLAVYE. The complete CDR3 sequence is CASSSPRLAVYEQYF.

In this sample, this clone turned up many times. Read sequence stops 3 residues before the CDR3 end, and the germline J gene provides the missing end. J is TRBJ1-1 and V is TRBV5-1; 8 bases match TRBD1. Losses at the gene ends were 4 bases for V and 7 bases for J; bases not matched to a gene: 9. The germline V gene encodes CDR1 SGHRS and CDR2 YFSETQ. This CDR3 spans 14 amino acids. The sequenced part of the CDR3 DNA is TGCGCCAGCAGCGAAACCGGGACAGGAGATGAA. This sequence encodes CASSETGTGDE. The entire CDR3 protein reads CASSETGTGDEAFF.

This clone was counted ten times or more. Sequencing ends 3 residues short of the CDR3 end; the germline J gene provides the rest. The V gene is TRBV7-9, the J gene TRBJ2-5, with TRBD1 matching 8 bases. Germline assignment: CDR1 SEHNR and CDR2 FQNEAQ (reference sequence). V lost 2 bases and J lost 7; bases outside the gene matches: 9. CDR3 length: 15 amino acids. The CDR3 DNA, read in part, is TGTGCCAGCAGCTTAATCGGACAGGGAGTGGGGACC. It yields the protein CASSLIGQGVGT. The CDR3 in full is CASSLIGQGVGTQYF.

The DNA read from the CDR3 is TGTGCCTGGAGTGTAGGCAGGGGCAACATGAACACTGAA. This sequence encodes CAWSVGRGNMNTE. The full CDR3 sequence reads CAWSVGRGNMNTEAFF. The V and J genes are TRBV30 and TRBJ1-1; the D gene is possibly TRBD1 (6 bases). The read comes to an end 3 residues before the CDR3 does, leaving the germline J gene to fill in the end. This CDR3 comprises 16 residues. Trimming removed 0 bases from V and 0 bases from J, with 14 bases in between. CDR1 and CDR2 (germline): GTSNPN, SVGIG (reference sequence).

This clone was picked up a small number of times. One junction end does not reproduce the germline sequence, and a read error may be involved. The sequence runs out 3 residues before the end of the CDR3; the remainder is reconstructed from the germline J gene. This chain joins TRBV6-9 and TRBJ2-2; possibly TRBD2 for D (6 bases). Germline V gives CDR1 MNHGY, CDR2 SVAAGI. The CDR3 runs to 21 residues. Here the CDR3 reads CASRYSVGGPAATLDAGELFF. CDR3 DNA, as far as it was read: TGTGCCAGCAGATATTCCGTGGGGGGACCGGCAGCTACTCTAGACGCCGGGGAG.

This clone has a handful of counts. The read terminates 3 residues before the CDR3 end, so the remaining end is supplied by the germline J gene. This chain joins TRBV30 and TRBJ2-1; 7 bases are a match to TRBD2. The CDR3 consists of 15 residues. With V trimmed by 3 bases and J by 2 bases, 7 bases remained unmatched. The germline CDR1 and CDR2 sequences are GTSNPN and SVGIG (reference sequence). The CDR3 protein is CAWSKSGGAYNEQFF. The CDR3 bases that were read are TGTGCCTGGAGCAAATCGGGGGGAGCCTACAATGAG. Complete variable domain (other parts from reference TRBV30 and TRBJ2-1): SQTIHQWPATLVQPVGSPLSLECTVEGTSNPNLYWYRQAAGRGLQLLFYSVGIGQISSEVPQNLSASRPQDRQFILSSKKLLLSDSGFYLCAWSKSGGAYNEQFFGPGTRLTVL.

About this clone itself: The read falls 3 residues short of the CDR3 end, and the missing part is taken from the germline J gene. This chain joins TRBV2 and TRBJ2-6, with D possibly TRBD2 on 5 matching bases. Trimming removed 7 bases from V and 0 bases from J, with 10 bases in between. The CDR3 runs to 15 residues. CDR1 SNHLY and CDR2 FYNNEI come from the germline V gene. The DNA read from the CDR3 is TGTGCCAGCATCACGGGGAGCTCTGGGGCCAACGTC. It is translated as CASITGSSGANV. The whole CDR3 sequence reads CASITGSSGANVLTF.

This clone was observed at least ten times. The CDR3 bases that were read are TGTGCCAGCAGTTTAAAAGGCGGGTTAACCTACGAG. Residues: CASSLKGGLTYE. The entire CDR3 reads CASSLKGGLTYEQYF. V is TRBV12-3 or TRBV12-4 and J is TRBJ2-7; D might be TRBD2 (5 bases). From the germline J gene comes the end of the CDR3, since the read stops 3 residues before it. V was shortened by 2 bases and J by 2 bases, with 13 bases between the two germline ends. CDR3 size: 15 residues.

To note about this clone: The sequence runs out 3 residues before the end of the CDR3; the remainder is reconstructed from the germline J gene. The V call is TRBV11-1, the J call TRBJ2-2; D is undetermined. V was clipped by 5 bases and J by 6 bases, with 10 bases between them. Germline assignment: CDR1 SGHAT and CDR2 FQDESV (reference sequence). CDR3 length equals 13 residues. The covered CDR3 bases are TGTGCCAGCAGCCAATCTGGGCCCGGGGAG. This sequence encodes CASSQSGPGE. The entire CDR3 reads CASSQSGPGELFF.

This clone was recorded many times. The read falls 3 residues short of the CDR3 end, and the missing part is taken from the germline J gene. The genes are TRBV30 and TRBJ1-2, with D perhaps TRBD1 (6 bases). V lost 2 bases and J lost 4, with 11 bases in between. The CDR3 has 13 residues. The germline V gene encodes CDR1 GTSNPN and CDR2 SVGIG (reference sequence). CDR3: CAWSTGQSYGYTF. The sequenced CDR3 bases are TGTGCCTGGAGTACCGGACAGAGCTATGGC.

As concerns this clone: The sequence runs out 3 residues before the end of the CDR3; the remainder is reconstructed from the germline J gene. This sequence joins TRBV19 and TRBJ2-3, with 8 positions matching TRBD2. Trimming at V came to 5 bases and at J to 1 base, leaving 5 bases not matched to a gene. CDR3 length: 15 amino acids. CDR1 is LNHDA, CDR2 SQIVND, per germline (reference sequence). The sequenced part of the CDR3 DNA is TGTGCCAGTAGTCGGGGGCGGGGGGGCACAGATACG. Amino acids: CASSRGRGGTDT. In full, the CDR3 reads CASSRGRGGTDTQYF. The full variable domain, in which reference TRBV19 and TRBJ2-3 provide the parts outside the CDR3, is DGGITQSPKYLFRKEGQNVTLSCEQNLNHDAMYWYRQDPGQGLRLIYYSQIVNDFQKGDIAEGYSVSREKKESFPLTVTSAQKNPTAFYLCASSRGRGGTDTQYFGPGTRLTVL.

Remarks on this clone: The CDR3 is cut off 3 residues early in the read; its end comes from the germline J gene. The chain recombines TRBV7-2 with TRBJ1-1; 11 positions match TRBD1. CDR1 and CDR2 (germline): SGHTA, FQGNSA. With V trimmed by 5 bases and J by 1 base, 3 bases remained unmatched. The CDR3 runs 15 residues. CDR3 residues: CASSAGTGGNTEAFF. Partial CDR3 DNA: TGTGCCAGCAGCGCCGGGACAGGGGGGAACACTGAA.

In its sample, this clone was seen many times. The read ends 3 residues before the CDR3 terminus; that terminus is restored from the germline J gene. The V gene is TRBV4-2, the J gene TRBJ2-3; 8 bases are a match to TRBD2. Germline V lookup: CDR1 LGHNA, CDR2 YNFKEQ. The CDR3 runs 18 residues. V gave up 4 bases and J gave up 4 bases; unmatched junction bases: 16. The CDR3 loop is CASSPPPRGGNGADTQYF. The sequenced CDR3 bases are TGTGCCAGCAGCCCTCCTCCTCGGGGGGGCAATGGGGCAGATACG.